This T cell receptor beta chain was found in a study of blood T cell repertoires in COVID-19. The table came from immunoSEQ multiplex PCR; TCRdb's copy has only in-frame clones and leaves some out. The sample records 110,000 or so clones, 75% to 90% being singletons. This CDR3 comprises 14 residues. From germline, CDR1 is SGHDT and CDR2 YYEEEE. V lost 0 bases and J 5 bases, leaving 11 bases between the germline ends. The chain has TRBV5-6 and TRBJ2-5; D gene unclear. The clonotype originates from a human donor in a cohort sampled during active COVID-19. Sequenced input: peripheral blood. The DNA for the CDR3 is TGTGCCAGCAGCTTGGGTCTAGTTCGGGAGACCCAGTACTTC. Translation: CASSLGLVRETQYF. Full variable domain (remainder filled in from reference TRBV5-6 and TRBJ2-5): DAGVTQSPTHLIKTRGQQVTLRCSPKSGHDTVSWYQQALGQGPQFIFQYYEEEERQRGNFPDRFSGHQFPNYSSELNVNALLLGDSALYLCASSLGLVRETQYFGPGTRLLVL.